Listed here are 27 T cell receptor beta chains from one sample, sequenced in a study of cytomegalovirus exposure and HLA in healthy donors. The assay was immunoSEQ multiplex PCR, and TCRdb's table has in-frame clones only and misses some. The sample yields about 360,000 clones, roughly 88% seen once. Sequencing input: PBMCs. These receptors all come from a woman under 30 in good health and CMV-seronegative.

V and J are TRBV5-1 and TRBJ2-3, with 11 bases fitting TRBD2. CDR3 length equals 17 residues. Germline V gene lookup returns CDR1 SGHRS and CDR2 YFSETQ. J was trimmed by 5 bases and V by 0 bases; bases with no gene match: 8. CDR3 sequence: CASSLVTSGGQGDTQYF. In nucleotides, the CDR3 is TGCGCCAGCAGCTTGGTAACTAGCGGGGGCCAGGGAGATACGCAGTATTTT.

This clone showed up just a few times. V usage is TRBV19 and J usage is TRBJ2-7; TRBD2 matches 8 bases. This CDR3 comprises 15 residues. Trimming cost V 10 bases and J 3 bases; bases outside gene matches: 14. The germline gives CDR1 LNHDA, CDR2 SQIVND (reference sequence). The CDR3 coding sequence is TGTGCCACCACCCCCGGGGCGGGAGGAGTCTACGAGCAGTACTTC. The encoded protein is CATTPGAGGVYEQYF.

J is TRBJ2-1 and V is TRBV2; the D is unclear. The CDR3 is 14 amino acids. Trimming left V 2 bases short and J 0 bases short, with 5 bases between. CDR1 is SNHLY and CDR2 is FYNNEI in the germline V gene. CDR3 loop: CASSENYSYNEQFF. The DNA for the CDR3 is TGTGCCAGCAGTGAAAATTACTCCTACAATGAGCAGTTCTTC.

The chain has TRBV6-5 and TRBJ2-1; D may be TRBD2 (7 bases). Germline V gene lookup returns CDR1 MNHEY and CDR2 SVGAGI. Deletions cut 0 bases from V and 4 bases from J, with 10 bases between. The CDR3 is 15 amino acids. Here the CDR3 DNA reads TGTGCCAGCAGTTACTCAGGGGGGGTGTACAATGAGCAGTTCTTC. It specifies CASSYSGGVYNEQFF.

The chain recombines TRBV6-4 with TRBJ1-5; a possible D gene is TRBD1 (5 bases). This CDR3 region has 16 residues. Germline V gene data show CDR1 as MRHNA and CDR2 as SNTAGT. Between the trimmed V and J ends, which lost 2 bases and 6 bases, there was a span of 17 bases. This CDR3 is CASSDTRAPLIQPQHF. The DNA of the CDR3 is TGTGCCAGCAGTGACACCAGGGCCCCCCTTATTCAGCCCCAGCATTTT.

The chain couples TRBV28 to TRBJ2-3; 11 bases align to TRBD2. Germline loops: CDR1 MDHEN, CDR2 SYDVKM. J was trimmed by 4 bases and V by 5 bases; bases with no gene match: 5. CDR3 length: 15 residues. The CDR3 DNA follows: TGTGCCAGCAGTGTGCTAGCGGGAGGTTCAGATACGCAGTATTTT. Translation: CASSVLAGGSDTQYF.

This chain uses TRBV5-1 with TRBJ2-7; 8 bases fit TRBD1. The CDR3 has 19 residues. J gave up 3 bases and V 0 bases, and 17 bases lay outside the gene matches. The germline gives CDR1 SGHRS, CDR2 YFSETQ. Here the CDR3 DNA reads TGCGCCAGCAGCTTGGTGGGGACAGGCTCCAGCCAAACTTTCTACGAGCAGTACTTC. It translates to CASSLVGTGSSQTFYEQYF.

This clone appeared a few times. A much larger clone lies a single base off, so this may be a read error. The same CDR3 is also encoded by other DNA sequences in this sample. This chain joins TRBV30 and TRBJ1-5; 8 positions agree with TRBD1. After removal of 3 bases from V and 2 bases from J, the junction contained 0 bases not matched to a gene. The germline V gene encodes CDR1 GTSNPN and CDR2 SVGIG (reference sequence). This CDR3 has 13 residues. For the CDR3, the DNA is TGTGCCTGGAGGGGACAGGGCAATCAGCCCCAGCATTTT. This codes for CAWRGQGNQPQHF.

The J gene is TRBJ1-1, the V gene TRBV15; the D gene is possibly TRBD1 (5 bases). Trimming removed 4 bases from V and 0 bases from J, with 12 bases in between. CDR3 length: 15 amino acids. The germline V gene has CDR1 LNHNV and CDR2 YYDKDF (reference sequence). CDR3 sequence (DNA): TGTGCCACCAGCACCAGGGTAGGCGTGAACACTGAAGCTTTCTTT. It codes for CATSTRVGVNTEAFF.

This clone was counted only a few times. The rearrangement uses TRBV28 and TRBJ1-2, with unresolved D. Germline V gives CDR1 MDHEN, CDR2 SYDVKM. This CDR3 is 13 amino acids long. Trimming took off 6 bases at V and 2 bases at J, with 10 bases between the two ends. CDR3 DNA: TGTGCCAGCAGCCCGTTACAGAACTATGGCTACACCTTC. Amino acids: CASSPLQNYGYTF.

The V and J genes are TRBV5-1 and TRBJ1-2; no definite D call. Germline V lookup: CDR1 SGHRS, CDR2 YFSETQ. Trimming left V 0 bases short and J 4 bases short, with 10 bases between. CDR3 length equals 14 residues. The CDR3 here is CASSLDSSSYGYTF. The CDR3 coding sequence is TGCGCCAGCAGCTTGGACAGCTCAAGCTATGGCTACACCTTC.

The chain links TRBV30 to TRBJ1-5; 7 nucleotides align to TRBD1. The CDR3 is 15 amino acids. The ends lost 2 bases at V and 2 bases at J; junction bases unmatched: 6. Germline-derived CDR1 and CDR2 are GTSNPN and SVGIG (reference sequence). This chain's CDR3 is CAWSPRGVGNQPQHF. The CDR3 region has the DNA TGTGCCTGGAGTCCCAGGGGGGTTGGCAATCAGCCCCAGCATTTT.

This chain links TRBV7-9 with TRBJ1-3; D is undetermined. The CDR3 sequence is 14 residues long. Trimming pared 4 bases from V and 0 bases from J, leaving 7 bases between. Germline lookup yields CDR1 SEHNR and CDR2 FQNEAQ (reference sequence). Here the CDR3 reads CASSSPSSGNTIYF. CDR3 sequence (DNA): TGTGCCAGCAGCTCTCCGAGCTCTGGAAACACCATATATTTT.

This rearrangement joins TRBV6-1 to TRBJ1-2, with TRBD1 matching 8 bases. The CDR3 has 15 amino acids. Germline V gene sequence: CDR1 MNHNS, CDR2 SASEGT. The trim removed 0 bases at V and 8 bases at J, leaving 8 bases unmatched. The CDR3 protein is CASSEANRGRLGYTF. The DNA of the CDR3 is TGTGCCAGCAGTGAAGCAAACAGGGGGAGGTTAGGCTACACCTTC.

This clone has a single count. The chain has TRBV28 and TRBJ2-1, with D unresolved. Germline values: CDR1 MDHEN, CDR2 SYDVKM. This CDR3 has 12 amino acids. V lost 3 bases and J 8 bases, leaving 8 bases between the germline ends. The chain's CDR3 is CASSLLRDEQFF. DNA for the CDR3: TGTGCCAGCAGTTTGTTACGGGATGAGCAGTTCTTC.

J is TRBJ1-4 and V is TRBV25-1; tentatively, D is TRBD1 (5 bases). There are 14 residues in the CDR3. V was trimmed by 5 bases and J by 7 bases, leaving 14 bases between them. Germline CDR1 MGHDK, CDR2 SYGVNS. The CDR3 DNA follows: TGTGCCAGCAGTCGTGAGACAGCGGGTGAAAAACTGTTTTTT. Its translation is CASSRETAGEKLFF.

A few counts support this clone. The chain recombines TRBV9 with TRBJ2-2; D not resolved. The germline V and J ends were trimmed by 0 bases and 3 bases, with 6 bases remaining between them. In germline, CDR1 is SGDLS, CDR2 YYNGEE. The CDR3 extends over 14 amino acids. The CDR3 nucleotides read TGTGCCAGCAGCGTAGACTCATACACCGGGGAGCTGTTTTTT. Encoded protein: CASSVDSYTGELFF.

This clone has a single count. The rearrangement joins TRBV5-4 to TRBJ1-1; no firm D call. CDR3 size: 14 residues. CDR1 SGHNT and CDR2 YYREEE come from the germline V gene (reference sequence). Between the trimmed V and J ends, which lost 4 bases and 1 base, there was a span of 11 bases. CDR3 sequence: CASSPATGNTEAFF. Here the CDR3 DNA reads TGTGCCAGCAGCCCGGCTACGGGGAACACTGAAGCTTTCTTT. Full variable domain (rest looked up from reference TRBV5-4 and TRBJ1-1): ETGVTQSPTHLIKTRGQQVTLRCSSQSGHNTVSWYQQALGQGPQFIFQYYREEENGRGNFPPRFSGLQFPNYSSELNVNALELDDSALYLCASSPATGNTEAFFGQGTRLTVV.

V gene TRBV27 combines with J gene TRBJ2-2, with no clear D. This CDR3 has 15 residues. Per the germline V gene, CDR1 is MNHEY and CDR2 is SMNVEV (reference sequence). Deletions cut 2 bases from V and 6 bases from J, with 13 bases between. DNA for the CDR3: TGTGCCAGCAGTTTAAGGCCAGGATACTCCGGGGAGCTGTTTTTT. Amino acid sequence: CASSLRPGYSGELFF.

This CDR3 is CASSFLGTALTEAFF. The CDR3 DNA sequence: TGTGCCAGCAGCTTTTTAGGGACTGCCCTCACTGAAGCTTTCTTT. The chain links TRBV7-9 to TRBJ1-1, with a possible D match to TRBD1 (5 bases). The germline V gene encodes CDR1 SEHNR and CDR2 FQNEAQ (reference sequence). Between the trimmed V and J ends, which lost 3 bases and 4 bases, there was a span of 15 bases. There are 15 residues in the CDR3.

The CDR3 loop reads CASTRGQGSYEQYF. DNA for the CDR3: TGTGCCAGTACCCGGGGACAGGGCTCCTACGAGCAGTACTTC. The chain recombines TRBV19 with TRBJ2-7; 9 positions match TRBD1. Germline assignment: CDR1 LNHDA and CDR2 SQIVND (reference sequence). V dropped 7 bases and J dropped 0; count of bases not matched to a gene: 4. This CDR3 region has 14 residues. Complete variable domain (other parts from reference TRBV19 and TRBJ2-7): DGGITQSPKYLFRKEGQNVTLSCEQNLNHDAMYWYRQDPGQGLRLIYYSQIVNDFQKGDIAEGYSVSREKKESFPLTVTSAQKNPTAFYLCASTRGQGSYEQYFGPGTRLTVT.

This chain joins TRBV5-1 and TRBJ2-1; 7 positions match TRBD2. With 4 bases clipped from V and 4 bases from J, the junction kept 2 bases outside the gene matches. The CDR3 sequence is 13 residues long. The germline gives CDR1 SGHRS, CDR2 YFSETQ. The CDR3 DNA reads TGCGCCAGCAGCGGGGGACTATACAATGAGCAGTTCTTC. It encodes CASSGGLYNEQFF.

The V call is TRBV5-5, the J call TRBJ1-3; maybe TRBD1 (5 bases). The CDR3 contains 17 residues. Germline V gene sequence: CDR1 SGHKS, CDR2 YYEKEE (reference sequence). The V end lost 4 bases, the J end lost 2 bases, and 19 bases lay between the germline ends. Here the CDR3 reads CASSAGLTTSTGNTIYF. Here the CDR3 DNA reads TGTGCCAGCAGCGCGGGACTTACCACCTCGACTGGAAACACCATATATTTT.

The J gene is TRBJ2-1, the V gene TRBV6-5, with 8 bases aligning to TRBD2. This CDR3 comprises 16 residues. V shed 3 bases and J 0 bases; nucleotides not matched to a gene: 4. Germline V gene lookup returns CDR1 MNHEY and CDR2 SVGAGI. The CDR3 sequence: CASSYYGTSSYNEQFF. CDR3 DNA: TGTGCCAGCAGTTATTATGGGACTAGCTCCTACAATGAGCAGTTCTTC.

This chain connects TRBV18 to TRBJ2-5; 10 positions agree with TRBD2. There are 17 residues in the CDR3. Germline V gene data show CDR1 as KGHSH and CDR2 as LQKENI. The junction had 5 bases not matched to a gene; V was cut back by 0 bases and J by 1 base. In DNA, the CDR3 is TGTGCCAGCTCACCACCGGGTCTAGCGGGAGCCCAAGAGACCCAGTACTTC. It yields the protein CASSPPGLAGAQETQYF.

In this sample, this clone turned up once. The chain joins TRBV5-8 to TRBJ1-4, with D perhaps TRBD1 (5 bases). CDR3 length equals 14 residues. Germline V CDR1 and CDR2: SGHTS, YDEGEE. Trimming stripped 0 bases from V and 10 bases from J, with 13 bases between. CDR3 bases: TGTGCCAGCAGCTTGGGACAGCTTCGAGGAAAACTGTTTTTT. It yields the protein CASSLGQLRGKLFF.

This chain connects TRBV5-4 to TRBJ2-7; D is perhaps TRBD1 (5 bases). The germline V gene encodes CDR1 SGHNT and CDR2 YYREEE (reference sequence). Trimming removed 4 bases from V and 2 bases from J, with 13 bases in between. The CDR3 runs to 14 residues. The CDR3, as DNA: TGTGCCAGCAGCCCAGGGTTACTACCCTACGAGCAGTACTTC. Encoded protein: CASSPGLLPYEQYF. The full variable domain, with the rest looked up from reference TRBV5-4 and TRBJ2-7, is ETGVTQSPTHLIKTRGQQVTLRCSSQSGHNTVSWYQQALGQGPQFIFQYYREEENGRGNFPPRFSGLQFPNYSSELNVNALELDDSALYLCASSPGLLPYEQYFGPGTRLTVT.